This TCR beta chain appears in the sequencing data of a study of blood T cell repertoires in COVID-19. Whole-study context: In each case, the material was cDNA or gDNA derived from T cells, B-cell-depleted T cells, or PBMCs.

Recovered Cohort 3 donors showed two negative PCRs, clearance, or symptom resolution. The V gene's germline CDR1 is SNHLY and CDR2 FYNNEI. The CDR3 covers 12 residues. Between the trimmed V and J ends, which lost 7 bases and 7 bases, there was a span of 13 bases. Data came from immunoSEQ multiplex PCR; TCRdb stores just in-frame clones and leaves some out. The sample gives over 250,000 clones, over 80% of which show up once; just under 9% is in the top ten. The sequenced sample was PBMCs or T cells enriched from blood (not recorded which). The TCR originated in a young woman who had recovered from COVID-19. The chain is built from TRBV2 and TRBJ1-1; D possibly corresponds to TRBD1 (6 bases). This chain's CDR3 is CASTQGPGEAFF. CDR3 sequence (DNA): TGTGCCAGCACACAGGGTCCCGGTGAAGCTTTCTTT.